This T cell receptor beta chain was documented in a study of shared clonotypes between healthy human individuals. Clones were sequenced by immunoSEQ multiplex PCR, and TCRdb holds only the in-frame ones, with some missing. There are some 510,000 clones in the sample; about four fifths occur only once, and 10% to 15% lies in the top ten. Input material: PBMCs. The clonotype comes from a middle-aged woman in good health. Some clones in this sample may be carry-over from other donors' samples.

CDR3 in amino acids: CASSGGNTGELFF. The CDR3 nucleotides read TGTGCCAGCAGTGGGGGGAACACCGGGGAGCTGTTTTTT. The chain joins TRBV25-1 to TRBJ2-2; D ambiguous. Germline V gene lookup returns CDR1 MGHDK and CDR2 SYGVNS. The CDR3 extends over 13 amino acids. Trimming pared 4 bases from V and 1 base from J, leaving 4 bases between.